These T cell receptor beta chains were read from a single sample in a study of blood T cell repertoires in COVID-19. TCRdb's copy holds only in-frame clones and misses some; the assay was immunoSEQ multiplex PCR. The data show 100,000 to 120,000 clones, with 75% to 80% seen just once and roughly 17% held by the top ten. The sequenced material came from peripheral blood. These receptors were collected from a woman older than 75 with active or convalescent COVID-19. The CDR3 runs from the conserved cysteine through the conserved F or W. Each record gives: J gene, clone size, D gene, V gene, CDR3 DNA, CDR3 protein. A D gene is named only where the DNA matches it firmly. Only some rows state a clone size, as once, few, many or a class for expanded clones.

>TRBJ2-3|.|.|TRBV18
TGTGCCAGCTCACCAAGGGGGTTGGCGGGCGGAGATACGCAGTATTTT
CASSPRGLAGGDTQYF
>TRBJ1-1|.|TRBD1|TRBV10-3
TGTGCCATCAGTGAGAGACAGGGGCCCACTGAAGCTTTCTTT
CAISERQGPTEAFF
>TRBJ2-7|.|TRBD2|TRBV7-2
TGTGCCAGCAGCGGGACTAGCGGGAGAGCGCAGTACTTC
CASSGTSGRAQYF
>TRBJ1-3|.|.|TRBV19
TGTGCCAGTAGCCCTGGGGGCCCCGGGACGTCTGGAAACACCATATATTTT
CASSPGGPGTSGNTIYF
>TRBJ1-3|.|.|TRBV5-8
TGTGCCAGCAGCTTGTCTGGGCCAGGGAAGTCTGGAAACACCATATATTTT
CASSLSGPGKSGNTIYF
>TRBJ2-1|.|.|TRBV28
TGTGCCAGCAGTTTAGACCCGAGGGAAAATGAGCAGTTCTTC
CASSLDPRENEQFF
>TRBJ2-1|.|.|TRBV12-3/TRBV12-4
TGTGCCAGCAGTTTAGGCTCGACCAAGCGGTTCTTC
CASSLGSTKRFF
>TRBJ2-7|.|TRBD2|TRBV30
TGTGCCTGGAGTGTCGCGGGAGTCGACGAGCAGTACTTC
CAWSVAGVDEQYF
>TRBJ1-2|.|TRBD1|TRBV5-4
TGTGCCAGCAGCCCCGGACAGGGTAGAGGCTCTGGCTACACCTTC
CASSPGQGRGSGYTF
>TRBJ1-2|.|TRBD1|TRBV2
TGTGCCAGCAGGGCGGACAGGGGAGGTGGCTACACCTTC
CASRADRGGGYTF
>TRBJ2-3|.|TRBD2|TRBV5-1
TGCGCCAGCAGCTTGGAGTTGATTGGCGGGGGAGATACGCAGTATTTT
CASSLELIGGGDTQYF
>TRBJ1-5|.|TRBD1|TRBV2
TGTGCCAGCAGCGAGGACAGGGGCAATCAGCCCCAGCATTTT
CASSEDRGNQPQHF
>TRBJ2-1|few|TRBD1|TRBV9
TGTGCCAGCAGCGTATCGGGACAGGGGGCGCGAGAGCAGTTCTTC
CASSVSGQGAREQFF
>TRBJ2-1|.|TRBD2|TRBV5-1
TGCGCCAGCAGCTTGGTGGCTAGCGGGGATGAGCAGTTCTTC
CASSLVASGDEQFF
>TRBJ2-1|.|TRBD2|TRBV4-1
TGCGCCAGCAGCCCGGGCGTCGGGAGCGGGGTTTACAATGAGCAGTTCTTC
CASSPGVGSGVYNEQFF
>TRBJ2-3|.|.|TRBV5-1
TGCGCCAGCAGTCCAGGGGCGGCTAGCCCGACAGATACGCAGTATTTT
CASSPGAASPTDTQYF
>TRBJ2-1|once|TRBD2|TRBV19
TGTGCCAGTAGTCTACTAGCGGGAGGTTACAATGAGCAGTTCTTC
CASSLLAGGYNEQFF
>TRBJ2-2|.|.|TRBV5-5
TGTGCCAGCAGCTTGGTCGCAACAAAGAACACCGGGGAGCTGTTTTTT
CASSLVATKNTGELFF
>TRBJ2-5|.|.|TRBV14
TGTGCCAGCAGCCAAGGAGGAGGGGATGAGACCCAGTACTTC
CASSQGGGDETQYF
>TRBJ1-1|.|.|TRBV9
TGTGCCAGCAGCGTTACGGGGTCGAACACTGAAGCTTTCTTT
CASSVTGSNTEAFF
>TRBJ2-1|.|.|TRBV7-3
TGTGCCAGCAGCTTAAATAACTACAATGAGCAGTTCTTC
CASSLNNYNEQFF
>TRBJ2-7|.|TRBD1|TRBV18
TGTGCCAGCTCAGCACGGACAGGGGCCCACGAGCAGTACTTC
CASSARTGAHEQYF
>TRBJ2-3|.|TRBD2|TRBV5-1
TGCGCCAGCAGCTTGGCGGGACTAGCGGGAGGGTACACAGATACGCAGTATTTT
CASSLAGLAGGYTDTQYF
>TRBJ2-3|once|.|TRBV24-1
TGTGCCACCAGTGATTACCCTGGACGGACTAGCACAGATACGCAGTATTTT
CATSDYPGRTSTDTQYF
>TRBJ1-4|.|.|TRBV28
TGTGCCAGCAGTCTCCGGACAGAATATAATGAAAAACTGTTTTTT
CASSLRTEYNEKLFF
>TRBJ2-3|.|TRBD2|TRBV10-2
TGCGCCAGCATATCTAGCGGGAGGGGAGATACGCAGTATTTT
CASISSGRGDTQYF
>TRBJ2-7|once|TRBD2|TRBV6-2/TRBV6-3
TGTGCCAGCAGTCGATGGGCTAGCGGAAGGGAGCAGTACTTC
CASSRWASGREQYF
>TRBJ1-2|once|.|TRBV11-2
TGTGCCAGCAGCTCAAACTTTTTCCCCAGGGATTATGGCTACACCTTC
CASSSNFFPRDYGYTF
>TRBJ2-1|.|TRBD1|TRBV5-1
TGCGCCAGCAGCTTGGCGCCAGGGGGAAATGAGCAGTTCTTC
CASSLAPGGNEQFF
>TRBJ2-2|.|TRBD1|TRBV29-1
TGCAGCGTTACAAACGTGCCCGGACAGGGGTACACCGGGGAGCTGTTTTTT
CSVTNVPGQGYTGELFF
>TRBJ2-1|.|TRBD2|TRBV7-3
TGTGCCAGCAGCCCGGGACTAGCGAACTCCTACAATGAGCAGTTCTTC
CASSPGLANSYNEQFF
>TRBJ1-5|.|.|TRBV28
TGTGCCAGCACTGAGAGGCAGCTCAATCAGCCCCAGCATTTT
CASTERQLNQPQHF
>TRBJ2-3|.|TRBD2|TRBV5-4
TGTGCCAGCAGCTTGGGTGGCGGGAGCCCCACAGATACGCAGTATTTT
CASSLGGGSPTDTQYF
>TRBJ2-1|.|.|TRBV7-3
TGTGCCAGCAGCTTAACCGGGGGCAATGAGCAGTTCTTC
CASSLTGGNEQFF
>TRBJ2-1|.|.|TRBV2
TGTGCCAGCAGTGAAGCGCCTTACGTAGCACAGCAGTTCTTC
CASSEAPYVAQQFF
>TRBJ2-7|once|.|TRBV7-2
TGTGCCAGCAGCTTAGGGGGTAGCGTCTCCTACGAGCAGTACTTC
CASSLGGSVSYEQYF